These 5 T cell receptor beta chains share one sample of origin, sequenced in a study of T cell clusters in autoimmune cytopenias. Each sample's input was roughly 270 ng genomic DNA, roughly 40,000 genome equivalents. One tube held mixed TRB-A and TRB-B primer pools for touch-down PCR. TCRdb derives one entry per CDR3 protein from the multiplex PCR reads, leaving out DNA. This listing includes 5,000 to 5,500 distinct CDR3 sequences. The sample was peripheral blood. These receptors were collected from a human donor with an autoimmune cytopenia or autoimmune hepatitis (not recorded which).

This sequence joins TRBV7-9 and TRBJ1-1; TCRdb lists TRBD1, though no DNA is available to test this call. This CDR3 is built from 13 residues. Germline V gene data show CDR1 as SEHNR and CDR2 as FQNEAQ (reference sequence). The CDR3 sequence is CASSLGQGYEAFF.

The chain carries TRBV6-4 and TRBJ2-2. Germline V gene sequence: CDR1 MRHNA, CDR2 SNTAGT. CDR3 size: 13 residues. CDR3 sequence: CASSDSGTGELFF.

This clonotype registers medium-sized by frequency. This rearrangement joins TRBV6-5 to TRBJ1-2. Germline-derived CDR1 and CDR2 are MNHEY and SVGAGI. This CDR3 is 13 amino acids long. The CDR3 reads CASRRNRDYGYTF.

In terms of frequency, this clonotype is medium-sized. The rearrangement uses TRBV12-3 or TRBV12-4 and TRBJ1-1; the TRBD1 assignment by TCRdb is unverifiable without DNA. This CDR3 spans 16 amino acids. CDR3 loop: CASSIHRGPMNTEAFF.

The chain has TRBV12-3 or TRBV12-4 and TRBJ2-7. This CDR3 spans 14 amino acids. The CDR3 here is CASSLRETTYEQYF.